Listed below are T cell receptor beta chains from one sample, sequenced in a study of metastatic and nonmetastatic thyroid tumors. From the PCR reads, TCRdb re-called clones with MiXCR. The table has about 82,000 clones, roughly an eighth seen once. The sample was tumor tissue. The receptors were gathered from a female donor with papillary thyroid cancer or a benign thyroid nodule (not recorded which). Some clones in this sample may be carry-over from other donors' samples. Each CDR3 is given with its conserved first and last residue. Each record gives: clone size, V gene, CDR3 length, D gene, J gene, CDR3 protein, CDR3 DNA. The D gene is left open where the match is weak. Clone size is given for some rows only: seen once, a few or many times, or a class if the clone is expanded.

size: .; V: TRBV6-1; length: 15; D: .; J: TRBJ1-2; CDR3: CASSEAAGANYGYTF; DNA: TGTGCCAGCAGTGAAGCGGCAGGTGCTAACTATGGCTACACCTTC
size: many; V: TRBV9; length: 13; D: .; J: TRBJ1-5; CDR3: CASSGQFNQPQHF; DNA: TGTGCCAGCAGTGGACAGTTCAATCAGCCCCAGCATTTT
size: many; V: TRBV5-1; length: 13; D: .; J: TRBJ1-1; CDR3: CASSKDRGDEAFF; DNA: TGCGCCAGCAGCAAGGACCGGGGTGATGAAGCTTTCTTT
size: many; V: TRBV11-2; length: 11; D: .; J: TRBJ1-2; CDR3: CASSLAGGYTF; DNA: TGTGCCAGCAGCTTGGCGGGGGGCTACACCTTC
size: many; V: TRBV28; length: 14; D: .; J: TRBJ2-5; CDR3: CASSLDTGGETQYF; DNA: TGTGCCAGCAGTCTAGACACTGGGGGGGAGACCCAGTACTTC
size: few; V: TRBV6-2/TRBV6-3; length: 16; D: .; J: TRBJ1-6; CDR3: CASIYSPDDPLSPLHF; DNA: TGTGCCAGCATTTACTCGCCAGACGACCCGCTTTCACCCCTCCACTTT
size: many; V: TRBV5-5; length: 15; D: .; J: TRBJ2-3; CDR3: CASSSAGILTDTQYF; DNA: TGTGCCAGCAGCTCTGCTGGAATCTTGACAGATACGCAGTATTTT
size: medium-sized; V: TRBV12-3/TRBV12-4; length: 15; D: .; J: TRBJ2-3; CDR3: CASRQTEIHTDTQYF; DNA: TGTGCCAGCAGACAGACAGAGATCCACACAGATACGCAGTATTTT
size: many; V: TRBV5-1; length: 13; D: .; J: TRBJ2-2; CDR3: CASRRGNTGELFF; DNA: TGCGCCAGCAGACGGGGGAACACCGGGGAGCTGTTTTTT
size: .; V: TRBV18; length: 15; D: .; J: TRBJ2-5; CDR3: CASSPTITGLETQYF; DNA: TGTGCCAGCTCACCAACGATTACAGGGTTGGAGACCCAGTACTTC
size: many; V: TRBV7-2; length: 15; D: .; J: TRBJ1-5; CDR3: CASSPRHPSNQPQHF; DNA: TGTGCCAGCAGCCCTCGACACCCTAGCAATCAGCCCCAGCATTTT
size: many; V: TRBV4-1; length: 15; D: .; J: TRBJ2-5; CDR3: CASSQLAGEEETQYF; DNA: TGCGCCAGCAGCCAACTGGCGGGCGAGGAGGAGACCCAGTACTTC
size: many; V: TRBV7-2; length: 14; D: TRBD2; J: TRBJ2-5; CDR3: CASSFPGGRKTQYF; DNA: TGTGCCAGCAGCTTTCCGGGGGGTAGGAAGACCCAGTACTTC
size: many; V: TRBV2; length: 11; D: .; J: TRBJ1-2; CDR3: CASSTDYGYTF; DNA: TGTGCCAGCAGTACTGACTATGGCTACACCTTC
size: many; V: TRBV11-3; length: 15; D: TRBD2; J: TRBJ2-7; CDR3: CASSLDIGTTYEQYF; DNA: TGTGCCAGCAGCTTAGATATCGGGACTACCTACGAGCAGTACTTC
size: many; V: TRBV19; length: 16; D: .; J: TRBJ2-7; CDR3: CASSRRRTQFSYEQYF; DNA: TGTGCCAGTAGTAGGCGCAGGACCCAATTCTCCTACGAGCAGTACTTC
size: many; V: TRBV11-2; length: 17; D: .; J: TRBJ2-3; CDR3: CASSPLGGSGSTDTQYF; DNA: TGTGCCAGCAGCCCTTTGGGGGGATCAGGTAGCACAGATACGCAGTATTTT
size: many; V: TRBV6-1; length: 13; D: TRBD1; J: TRBJ2-4; CDR3: CASSWGQDNIQYF; DNA: TGTGCCAGCAGCTGGGGACAGGATAACATTCAGTACTTC
size: few; V: TRBV24-1; length: 14; D: .; J: TRBJ1-2; CDR3: CATSYRRGQHGYTF; DNA: TGTGCCACCAGTTACCGCAGGGGTCAGCATGGCTACACCTTC
size: few; V: TRBV5-6; length: 14; D: .; J: TRBJ1-1; CDR3: CASRAGGPNTEAFF; DNA: TGTGCCAGCAGGGCGGGAGGCCCGAACACTGAAGCTTTCTTT
size: many; V: TRBV11-3; length: 15; D: .; J: TRBJ2-7; CDR3: CASSSRFRGRLEQYF; DNA: TGTGCCAGCAGCTCGCGGTTTAGAGGGCGTTTGGAGCAGTACTTC
size: .; V: TRBV7-9; length: 14; D: .; J: TRBJ2-7; CDR3: CASSPGERGNEQYF; DNA: TGTGCCAGCTCCCCGGGGGAAAGGGGTAACGAGCAGTACTTC
size: many; V: TRBV7-8; length: 13; D: .; J: TRBJ1-2; CDR3: CASSTDSRYGYTF; DNA: TGTGCCAGCAGCACGGACAGTCGTTATGGCTACACCTTC
size: many; V: TRBV18; length: 12; D: .; J: TRBJ2-5; CDR3: CASSPGLETQYF; DNA: TGTGCCAGCTCACCAGGATTGGAGACCCAGTACTTC
size: .; V: TRBV3-1; length: 15; D: TRBD1; J: TRBJ2-7; CDR3: CASSSGTGANYEQYF; DNA: TGTGCCAGCAGCTCCGGGACAGGGGCCAACTACGAGCAGTACTTC
size: many; V: TRBV30; length: 15; D: TRBD2; J: TRBJ2-7; CDR3: CAWSVGLAGGDEQYF; DNA: TGTGCCTGGAGTGTCGGCCTAGCGGGAGGAGACGAGCAGTACTTC